This entry describes one T cell receptor beta chain. Measured with immunoSEQ multiplex PCR; TCRdb has only the in-frame clones, and not every one. This table holds 120,000 or so clones, around 90% found once. This record belongs to a study of control samples from healthy donors and cancer patients. Per germline, CDR1 SGHAT and CDR2 FQNNGV. The V end lost 2 bases, the J end lost 8 bases, and 9 bases lay between the germline ends. The length of the CDR3 is 13 residues. The TCR was taken from a man aged 18 to 29 in good health. Sequencing was performed on blood. The V call is TRBV11-2, the J call TRBJ1-4; TRBD1 is a possible D gene (6 bases). The CDR3 region is CASSLHRDEKLFF. For the CDR3, the DNA is TGTGCCAGCAGCTTACACAGGGACGAAAAACTGTTTTTT. Filled out from reference TRBV11-2 and TRBJ1-4, the complete variable domain reads EAGVAQSPRYKIIEKRQSVAFWCNPISGHATLYWYQQILGQGPKLLIQFQNNGVVDDSQLPKDRFSAERLKGVDSTLKIQPAKLEDSAVYLCASSLHRDEKLFFGSGTQLSVL.